This T cell receptor (beta chain) was captured by sequencing in a study of CD8 T cells in ankylosing spondylitis. CDR3 length equals 12 residues. V lost 4 bases and J lost 6, with 7 bases in between. The germline gives CDR1 SGHRS, CDR2 YFSETQ. This clonotype was observed many times. Its target is unknown. Overall study findings and caveats: In reactive arthritis synovial fluid and blood, some motif variants had been reported before. A TCR beta motif made of several highly homologous variants seemed typical of ankylosing spondylitis blood. Matched ankylosing spondylitis synovial fluid reportedly contained a significantly enriched population of disease-linked clones. Disease-linked clones proved CD8+ and comparatively uncommon in peripheral blood.

It was by quantitative 5'-RACE with molecular barcodes that TCR beta libraries were made. TCRdb redid the calling of the 5' RACE reads with MiXCR, one entry per CDR3 protein. The sample comprises about 540,000 distinct CDR3 sequences, 10% to 15% of which are singletons, and under 7.5% rests with the top ten. This TCR derives from a male donor with ankylosing spondylitis. V and J are TRBV5-1 and TRBJ2-2, with no clear D. Sequencing was performed on blood, either unsorted or a sorted T cell fraction (not recorded which). The CDR3 DNA sequence: TGCGCCAGCAGCCGGACCGCCGGGGAGCTGTTTTTT. Translating it yields CASSRTAGELFF.